What follows is one T cell receptor beta chain and its context. Its antigen is not identified. The treatment: roughly 11-day PBMC culture with coronavirus spike peptide pools or control peptides (ViraFEST assay). ViraFEST used peptide pools to expand antigen-specific T cells, then sequenced TCRs. This specimen comes from a study of vaccination and CD4 T cells after COVID-19. Across the whole study: Post-diagnosis, post-COVID samples were collected after a median roughly 100 days, ranging 35 to 161. For post-vaccine samples, collection took place a median about 70 days after dose two, ranging from 14 to 241.

The V end was cut by 4 bases, the J end by 1 base, with 22 bases between. The germline CDR1 and CDR2 sequences are SGHNT and YENEEA. The CDR3 is made up of 18 amino acids. Sequenced with the Oncomine TCR Beta short-read assay was DNA taken from cultured CD4+ T cells. Each CDR3 protein gets one entry after TCRdb re-called the PCR reads with MiXCR. This table has about 20,000 distinct CDR3 sequences, roughly 51% appearing once. The rearrangement joins TRBV11-3 to TRBJ2-5; D might be TRBD1 (6 bases). The sequence derives from a human donor who had recovered from COVID-19. Sequenced input: CD4+ T cells from blood, cultured in vitro. The CDR3 spells CASSSPWGKGEIQETQYF. The CDR3 DNA follows: TGTGCCAGCAGCTCCCCGTGGGGTAAGGGGGAGATCCAAGAGACCCAGTACTTC.